These 11 T cell receptor beta chains came from one sample sequenced in a study of blood T cell repertoires in COVID-19. Sequenced by immunoSEQ multiplex PCR; TCRdb stores in-frame clones only, minus some. Counted here are 120,000 to 150,000 clones, 85% to 90% occurring once; the ten biggest clones make up approximately 40%. Sequences were obtained from peripheral blood. Receptors originate from a man aged 45-65 years who had recovered from COVID-19.

The chain combines TRBV27 with TRBJ2-5, with 12 positions matching TRBD2. Germline loops: CDR1 MNHEY, CDR2 SMNVEV (reference sequence). This CDR3 has 15 amino acids. The trim removed 6 bases at V and 5 bases at J, leaving 7 bases unmatched. CDR3 region: CASRPLAGGDETQYF. The CDR3 DNA reads as TGTGCCAGCAGGCCCCTAGCGGGGGGGGATGAGACCCAGTACTTC.

This clone occurred once. The chain carries TRBV6-5 and TRBJ1-4; TRBD1 is a possible D gene (6 bases). Trimming removed 0 bases at V and 4 bases at J, with 9 bases between. The CDR3 extends over 15 amino acids. Germline CDR1 reads MNHEY; CDR2 reads SVGAGI. This chain's CDR3 is CASSYSWGRNEKLFF. CDR3 bases: TGTGCCAGCAGTTACTCGTGGGGGCGTAATGAAAAACTGTTTTTT.

The V gene is TRBV3-1 (or the pseudogene TRBV3-2), the J gene TRBJ1-1; 7 nucleotides line up with TRBD1. The CDR3 loop spans 15 amino acids. Trimming took 2 bases from V and 3 from J; bases not matched to a gene: 6. The germline gives CDR1 LGHDT, CDR2 YNNKEL (reference sequence). This chain's CDR3 is CASSQSRQGDTEAFF. CDR3 nucleotide sequence: TGTGCCAGCAGCCAATCCCGACAGGGCGACACTGAAGCTTTCTTT.

The rearrangement uses TRBV7-2 and TRBJ2-2; weak D call: TRBD1 (6 bases). Germline V lookup: CDR1 SGHTA, CDR2 FQGNSA. This CDR3 is built from 17 residues. Trimming left V 1 base short and J 4 bases short, with 16 bases between. CDR3 sequence reads: CASSLVTGQVSTGELFF. The DNA of the CDR3 is TGTGCCAGCAGCTTAGTAACAGGGCAAGTGAGCACCGGGGAGCTGTTTTTT.

The rearrangement links TRBV2 to TRBJ1-5; 7 nucleotides align to TRBD1. The CDR3 spans 13 residues. The trim removed 7 bases at V and 4 bases at J, leaving 4 bases unmatched. Germline V lookup: CDR1 SNHLY, CDR2 FYNNEI. The CDR3 nucleotides read TGTGCCAGCAATCAGGGGGAGAATCAGCCCCAGCATTTT. This sequence encodes CASNQGENQPQHF.

J is TRBJ2-1 and V is TRBV9, with TRBD2 identical over 12 bases. V lost 4 bases, J lost 1 base, and 6 bases stayed unmatched. The CDR3 consists of 17 residues. The germline V gene has CDR1 SGDLS and CDR2 YYNGEE. CDR3 residues: CASSSGLAGLSYNEQFF. As DNA, the CDR3 is TGTGCCAGCAGCTCAGGACTAGCGGGGCTTTCCTACAATGAGCAGTTCTTC. Based on the CDR3 plus reference TRBV9 and TRBJ2-1, the full variable domain is DSGVTQTPKHLITATGQRVTLRCSPRSGDLSVYWYQQSLDQGLQFLIQYYNGEERAKGNILERFSAQQFPDLHSELNLSSLELGDSALYFCASSSGLAGLSYNEQFFGPGTRLTVL.

This clone was seen just once. This sample also contains other DNA sequences that code for the same CDR3. This chain uses TRBV6-2 or TRBV6-3 with TRBJ2-3, with 12 bases aligning to TRBD2. V trimming: 5 bases; J trimming: 1 base; junction bases outside the gene matches: 1. The germline V gene encodes CDR1 MNHEY and CDR2 SVGEGT. This CDR3 comprises 15 residues. The CDR3 DNA sequence: TGTGCCAGCAGTCGACTAGCGGGGGGCACAGATACGCAGTATTTT. Encoded protein: CASSRLAGGTDTQYF.

This clone is a singleton in its sample. The V gene is TRBV25-1, the J gene TRBJ2-2; the D is unclear. Trimming took 3 bases from V and 1 from J, leaving 6 bases between them. The CDR3 length is 14 residues. Germline V gives CDR1 MGHDK, CDR2 SYGVNS. In nucleotides, the CDR3 is TGTGCCAGCAGTGACCCAGGGAACACCGGGGAGCTGTTTTTT. Encoded protein: CASSDPGNTGELFF.

The J gene is TRBJ1-5, the V gene TRBV5-8; possible D gene TRBD1, 5 bases. Germline V gives CDR1 SGHTS, CDR2 YDEGEE. The CDR3 sequence is 14 residues long. V was clipped by 2 bases and J by 5 bases, with 11 bases between them. The CDR3 sequence is CASSFQGLYQPQHF. CDR3 bases: TGTGCCAGCAGCTTTCAGGGTTTGTATCAGCCCCAGCATTTT. The variable domain in full, completed from reference TRBV5-8 and TRBJ1-5, reads EAGVTQSPTHLIKTRGQQATLRCSPISGHTSVYWYQQALGLGLQFLLWYDEGEERNRGNFPPRFSGRQFPNYSSELNVNALELEDSALYLCASSFQGLYQPQHFGDGTRLSIL.

A few counts support this clone. The CDR3 is CASSRDRSNQPQHF. Written as DNA, the CDR3 is TGTGCCAGCAGCCGAGACAGGAGCAATCAGCCCCAGCATTTT. This rearrangement joins TRBV7-8 to TRBJ1-5, with D perhaps TRBD1 (6 bases). Per the germline V gene, CDR1 is SGHVS and CDR2 is FQNEAQ. The CDR3 consists of 14 residues. The V and J ends lost 5 bases and 1 base respectively, with 9 bases between them.

In DNA form, the CDR3 reads TGTGCCAGCAGTTGGTGGGGACAAAATAATTCACCCCTCCACTTT. It yields the protein CASSWWGQNNSPLHF. The rearrangement joins TRBV27 to TRBJ1-6; possibly TRBD1 for D (6 bases). V lost 4 bases to trimming and J lost 5 bases, with 12 bases between them. CDR1 MNHEY and CDR2 SMNVEV come from the germline V gene (reference sequence). The CDR3 has 15 amino acids.